Listed here are 16 T cell receptor beta chains from one sample, sequenced in a study of CXCR3-negative and CXCR3-positive naive CD8 T cells. The libraries of TRB cDNA were prepared using 5' RACE with UMI labels. With the 5' RACE reads reprocessed, TCRdb shows one record per CDR3 protein and no DNA. This table lists 100,000 to 150,000 distinct CDR3 sequences. Sequencing input: naive CXCR3- CD8+ T cells from blood. Subset reported: CD45RO-CCR7+CD27+CD95- naive CD8+ T cells lacking CXCR3 (TNR3-). All receptors derive from a human donor in good health. Some clones in this sample may be carry-over from other donors' samples.

The chain employs TRBV7-8 and TRBJ1-4; the D call of TRBD1 rests on TCRdb alone, since no DNA is present to check it. The CDR3 totals 15 residues. CDR1 SGHVS and CDR2 FQNEAQ come from the germline V gene. The CDR3 reads CASSLVLGVGEKLFF. Complete variable domain (other parts from reference TRBV7-8 and TRBJ1-4): GAGVSQSPRYKVAKRGQDVALRCDPISGHVSLFWYQQALGQGPEFLTYFQNEAQLDKSGLPSDRFFAERPEGSVSTLKIQRTQQEDSAVYLCASSLVLGVGEKLFFGSGTQLSVL.

This chain joins TRBV6-6 and TRBJ1-1; TCRdb designates TRBD1, a call that cannot be tested without DNA. The CDR3 is 17 amino acids. Germline CDR1 is MNHNY and CDR2 is SVGAGI (reference sequence). CDR3 sequence reads: CASTSFPRHTGNTEAFF.

V is TRBV7-9 and J is TRBJ2-7. Germline V CDR1 and CDR2: SEHNR, FQNEAQ (reference sequence). CDR3 length: 13 amino acids. The CDR3 sequence is CASSLGIDGEQYF. The full variable domain, in which reference TRBV7-9 and TRBJ2-7 provide the parts outside the CDR3, is DTGVSQNPRHKITKRGQNVTFRCDPISEHNRLYWYRQTLGQGPEFLTYFQNEAQLEKSRLLSDRFSAERPKGSFSTLEIQRTEQGDSAMYLCASSLGIDGEQYFGPGTRLTVT.

The rearrangement uses TRBV3-1 and TRBJ2-7; TCRdb's D call of TRBD2 is untestable without DNA. CDR1 and CDR2 (germline): LGHDT, YNNKEL (reference sequence). This CDR3 has 14 amino acids. The CDR3 sequence is CASSRASGWYEQYF.

CDR3 region: CASSPLNQPQHF. This chain joins TRBV7-9 and TRBJ1-5; TCRdb outputs TRBD1, but without DNA this stays unchecked. Germline values: CDR1 SEHNR, CDR2 FQNEAQ (reference sequence). The CDR3 is 12 amino acids. Full variable domain (outside the CDR3, taken from reference TRBV7-9 and TRBJ1-5): DTGVSQNPRHKITKRGQNVTFRCDPISEHNRLYWYRQTLGQGPEFLTYFQNEAQLEKSRLLSDRFSAERPKGSFSTLEIQRTEQGDSAMYLCASSPLNQPQHFGDGTRLSIL.

The chain combines TRBV5-1 with TRBJ2-7. There are 14 residues in the CDR3. Germline V gene data show CDR1 as SGHRS and CDR2 as YFSETQ. The CDR3 sequence is CASSSDMFSYEQYF.

CDR3 residues: CASSYSRGYYEQYF. The chain carries TRBV6-2 or TRBV6-3 and TRBJ2-7; TCRdb's D call of TRBD1 is untestable without DNA. The CDR3 is 14 residues long. The germline V gene encodes CDR1 MNHEY and CDR2 SVGEGT.

The V gene is TRBV16, the J gene TRBJ2-1. The germline V gene has CDR1 KGHSY and CDR2 FQNENV. The CDR3 contains 12 residues. CDR3 residues: CASSQSVGGQFF.

This sequence joins TRBV29-1 and TRBJ2-3; TCRdb outputs TRBD2, but without DNA this stays unchecked. CDR1 is SQVTM, CDR2 ANQGSEA, per germline. The CDR3 contains 17 residues. This CDR3 is CSVGVGLEFEGTDTQYF.

J is TRBJ2-6 and V is TRBV27. Germline lookup yields CDR1 MNHEY and CDR2 SMNVEV (reference sequence). The CDR3 is made up of 16 amino acids. This chain's CDR3 is CASSLSGNSGANVLTF. The variable domain in full, with the rest retrieved from reference TRBV27 and TRBJ2-6, is EAQVTQNPRYLITVTGKKLTVTCSQNMNHEYMSWYRQDPGLGLRQIYYSMNVEVTDKGDVPEGYKVSRKEKRNFPLILESPSPNQTSLYFCASSLSGNSGANVLTFGAGSRLTVL.

The rearrangement links TRBV15 to TRBJ2-7; absent DNA, TCRdb's TRBD2 call cannot be checked. This CDR3 has 15 residues. Germline assignment: CDR1 LNHNV and CDR2 YYDKDF (reference sequence). The CDR3 loop reads CATSPEGGVAYEQYF.

The genes are TRBV13 and TRBJ2-7; no DNA is available, so the TRBD2 call from TCRdb remains unchecked. CDR1 and CDR2 (germline): PRHDT, FYEKMQ (reference sequence). The CDR3 consists of 17 residues. This chain's CDR3 is CASSLGLAGGPRHEQYF.

The chain links TRBV7-6 to TRBJ2-1; TCRdb selects TRBD2, and the lack of DNA leaves this call unchecked. This CDR3 comprises 15 residues. Germline values: CDR1 SGHVS, CDR2 FNYEAQ. The CDR3 sequence: CASSLAALAGIEQFF.

V and J are TRBV6-2 or TRBV6-3 and TRBJ2-7. CDR1 is MNHEY, CDR2 SVGEGT, per germline. The CDR3 runs to 15 residues. The CDR3 sequence is CASSYSSANYYEQYF.

The chain links TRBV6-1 to TRBJ2-5. Germline CDR1 reads MNHNS; CDR2 reads SASEGT. The CDR3 contains 13 residues. Here the CDR3 reads CASSVWSQETQYF.

V is TRBV19 and J is TRBJ1-1. In germline, CDR1 is LNHDA, CDR2 SQIVND (reference sequence). The CDR3 is 12 residues long. CDR3 sequence: CASSTGLTEAFF.